This TCR beta chain is drawn from a study of vaccination effects on CD4 cells after COVID-19. Study background: Post-vaccine samples followed the second dose by a median of 72 days.

With the ViraFEST assay, the study expanded antigen-specific CD4+ T cells using viral peptide pools, then sequenced them. It was after roughly 11 days of culture that CD4+ T cells were isolated. Everyone in the study got two shots of either the BNT162b2 or mRNA-1273 vaccine. Each well held two million PBMC cultured with 8.5 to 10 ug/ml peptides and 8 to 10 IU/ml IL-2. The authors replaced half the medium with IL-2 medium on days 3 and 7. TCRdb's table, derived via immunoSEQ multiplex PCR, lists solely in-frame clones and lacks some. The table records 25,000 to 30,000 clones, approximately 71% of them present only once. Comment on this clone: Antigen unknown.

This TCR was sampled from a human donor who received a COVID-19 vaccine. Sequencing was performed on CD4+ T cells from PBMCs cultured with HCoV-NL63 spike peptides, taken after COVID-19 vaccination.

CDR3 sequence: CASSVLDGTGRLGGEKLFF. The DNA for the CDR3 is TGTGCCAGCAGCGTTTTGGATGGGACAGGACGGCTTGGGGGGGAAAAACTGTTTTTT. The J gene is TRBJ1-4, the V gene TRBV9; 8 bases match TRBD1. This CDR3 comprises 19 residues. CDR1 is SGDLS and CDR2 is YYNGEE in the germline V gene. The V and J ends lost 2 bases and 8 bases, in that order; junction bases with no gene match: 20.